This TCR beta chain derives from a study of blood T cell repertoires in COVID-19. Overall study: PBMCs, B-cell-depleted T cells, or T cells were the source of the cDNA or gDNA that made up the material.

The protocol was immunoSEQ multiplex PCR, while the TCRdb copy is restricted to in-frame clones and leaves out a portion. The table lists under 200,000 clones, more than 70% of them singletons, with 18% in the top ten. The study assigned cohorts using participant-reported clinical history. Two negative PCRs, clearance, or symptom resolution characterized the recovered Cohort 3 donors. This receptor was taken from a man in his 60s who had recovered from COVID-19. The material sequenced was PBMCs or T cells enriched from blood (not recorded which).

CDR3 sequence: CASSLFGDTGELFF. The CDR3 coding sequence is TGTGCCAGCAGCTTGTTCGGGGACACCGGGGAGCTGTTTTTT. The rearrangement links TRBV5-5 to TRBJ2-2, with D tentatively TRBD2 (5 bases). Germline V lookup: CDR1 SGHKS, CDR2 YYEKEE (reference sequence). The CDR3 covers 14 residues. With 1 base removed from V and 3 bases from J, the gap between germline ends came to 7 bases.